The clone carrying this T cell receptor (beta chain) was seen repeatedly, ten times or more. The record originates from a study of T-cell reconstitution after alpha-beta-depleted transplantation in children. Unique molecular identifiers were incorporated during preparation of the TCRbeta library. Via MiXCR, TCRdb re-called the PCR reads, giving one row per CDR3 protein. The repertoire holds some 200,000 distinct CDR3 sequences, 7.5% to 10% seen once, with less than 6% in the top ten. In germline, CDR1 is SGHRS, CDR2 YFSETQ. Losses at the gene ends were 3 bases for V and 0 bases for J; bases not matched to a gene: 3. CDR3 size: 15 residues.

Specimen: PBMCs from the stem cell graft donor, collected from the stem cell graft. This receptor was obtained from a human donor who donated a stem cell graft to a child with SCID. The rearrangement links TRBV5-1 to TRBJ1-1; 9 bases are a match to TRBD1. As DNA, the CDR3 is TGCGCCAGCAGCTGGGGACAGGGTTTGAACACTGAAGCTTTCTTT. This codes for CASSWGQGLNTEAFF.